Sequencing of this TCR beta chain was carried out in a study of blood T cells in healthy people across ages. For the second PCR, which ran for 7 to 11 cycles, a sample-barcoded 5' primer and a J-beta primer mix were used. TCRdb recomputed calls from the 5' RACE reads with MiXCR, one row per CDR3 protein. The sample consists of about 800,000 distinct CDR3 sequences, 20% to 30% of them appearing once. Each sample provided at least 5 micrograms of extracted total RNA. The same data also contributed to another study, on T cells of mothers and their children. As that study records: Three healthy Caucasian mothers and their six children were the donors. RNA extracted was entirely used for cDNA synthesis, around 1.5 ug per 15 ul.

The sample comprised blood. The TCR was taken from a boy aged 5-17 years in good health.

CDR3 residues: CASSLGPEKLFF. DNA for the CDR3: TGTGCCAGCAGTTTAGGGCCCGAAAAACTGTTTTTT. The V and J genes are TRBV28 and TRBJ1-4; D call uncertain. The germline V gene has CDR1 MDHEN and CDR2 SYDVKM. The CDR3 runs 12 residues. V lost 2 bases, J lost 8 bases, and 6 bases lay in between.